The 10 T cell receptor beta chains below come from one sample, sequenced in a study of T-cell reconstitution after alpha-beta-depleted transplantation in children. Unique molecular identifiers were incorporated during preparation of the TCRbeta library. Each CDR3 protein gets one entry after TCRdb re-called the PCR reads with MiXCR. This sample has hundreds of thousands of distinct CDR3 sequences, with approximately 13% found just once. This sample comprised PBMCs from the stem cell graft donor, obtained from the stem cell graft. The receptor source for this set is a human donor who donated a stem cell graft to a child with combined immunodeficiency.

This clonotype has just a few counts. The chain is built from TRBV9 and TRBJ1-5; no firm D call. Looked up from germline, CDR1 is SGDLS and CDR2 is YYNGEE. This CDR3 contains 14 residues. V gave up 0 bases and J gave up 1 base, with 5 bases separating them. CDR3 DNA sequence: TGTGCCAGCAGCGTAGGGCAGAGCAATCAGCCCCAGCATTTT. Translation: CASSVGQSNQPQHF. The entire variable domain, with the rest obtained from reference TRBV9 and TRBJ1-5, is as follows: DSGVTQTPKHLITATGQRVTLRCSPRSGDLSVYWYQQSLDQGLQFLIQYYNGEERAKGNILERFSAQQFPDLHSELNLSSLELGDSALYFCASSVGQSNQPQHFGDGTRLSIL.

This chain joins TRBV6-5 and TRBJ2-7, with TRBD1 matching 9 bases. J gave up 5 bases and V 4 bases, and 6 bases lay outside the gene matches. Germline CDR1 MNHEY, CDR2 SVGAGI. The CDR3 length is 14 residues. CDR3 sequence reads: CASSSGTGFNEQYF. In nucleotides, the CDR3 is TGTGCCAGCAGTTCCGGGACAGGGTTTAACGAGCAGTACTTC.

This clonotype has more than one count but fewer than ten. V and J are TRBV7-2 and TRBJ2-1; TRBD1 is a possible D gene (6 bases). Between the trimmed V and J ends, which lost 1 base and 3 bases, there was a span of 10 bases. In germline, CDR1 is SGHTA, CDR2 FQGNSA. The CDR3 covers 15 residues. The CDR3 nucleotides read TGTGCCAGCAGCTTAGGTCCAGGGGACTACAATGAGCAGTTCTTC. This encodes CASSLGPGDYNEQFF.

Here the CDR3 reads CATSSTSGSYEQYF. In DNA, the CDR3 is TGTGCCACCAGCAGTACCAGCGGGAGCTACGAGCAGTACTTC. The V and J genes are TRBV15 and TRBJ2-7, with 8 bases identical to TRBD2. Losses at the gene ends were 3 bases for V and 3 bases for J; bases not matched to a gene: 4. The germline CDR1 and CDR2 sequences are LNHNV and YYDKDF (reference sequence). The CDR3 runs 14 residues.

The CDR3 region has the DNA TGTGCCAGCAGCTTAGTGGTCCCTAGCGGGAGCAATGAGCAGTTCTTC. Translating gives CASSLVVPSGSNEQFF. The V and J genes are TRBV7-8 and TRBJ2-1, with 10 bases identical to TRBD2. From germline, CDR1 is SGHVS and CDR2 FQNEAQ. The CDR3 sequence is 16 residues long. Trimming at V came to 1 base and at J to 6 bases, leaving 6 bases not matched to a gene.

The chain employs TRBV20-1 and TRBJ2-2, with D unresolved. Germline lookup yields CDR1 DFQATT and CDR2 SNEGSKA (reference sequence). The CDR3 spans 11 residues. V shed 3 bases and J shed 4 bases, with 3 bases lying between them. CDR3 residues: CSARSTGELFF. For the CDR3, the DNA is TGCAGTGCTAGGTCCACCGGGGAGCTGTTTTTT.

V is TRBV4-3 and J is TRBJ2-1, with 7 bases identical to TRBD1. The CDR3 totals 15 residues. J gave up 7 bases and V 0 bases, and 6 bases lay outside the gene matches. Germline assignment: CDR1 LGHNA and CDR2 YSLEER. CDR3 sequence (DNA): TGCGCCAGCAGCCAAGAACGAGGACAGGCGAATGAGCAGTTCTTC. It specifies CASSQERGQANEQFF.

V is TRBV30 and J is TRBJ2-7; 8 bases align to TRBD1. CDR3 length: 14 amino acids. Germline V CDR1 and CDR2: GTSNPN, SVGIG (reference sequence). Unmatched junction bases numbered 5, after V lost 0 bases and J lost 4 bases. CDR3 residues: CAWSVKQGGYEQYF. The CDR3 DNA follows: TGTGCCTGGAGTGTTAAACAGGGGGGTTACGAGCAGTACTTC.

The genes are TRBV5-6 and TRBJ2-1; possible D gene TRBD2, 6 bases. This CDR3 contains 14 residues. Trimming took 0 bases from V and 6 from J, leaving 10 bases between them. CDR1 is SGHDT and CDR2 is YYEEEE in the germline V gene. The CDR3 sequence: CASSLALAGNEQFF. Here the CDR3 DNA reads TGTGCCAGCAGCTTGGCACTAGCAGGCAATGAGCAGTTCTTC.

This clonotype was counted between two and nine times. V usage is TRBV7-9 and J usage is TRBJ2-5, with no clear D. CDR1 is SEHNR and CDR2 is FQNEAQ in the germline V gene (reference sequence). Trimming cost V 0 bases and J 5 bases, with 10 bases left between them. The CDR3 runs to 14 residues. DNA of the CDR3: TGTGCCAGCAGCTTAGCGGAGAGCGTGGAGACCCAGTACTTC. Protein product: CASSLAESVETQYF.